This TCR beta chain was observed in a study of cytomegalovirus exposure and HLA in healthy donors. The wider study: It was reported in a later analysis that the approximately 110 validation repertoires used the same platform as the 650 to 800 first-cohort repertoires.

About this clone: Antigen specificity is unknown.

Whole-study findings and limits: Published work reported that the classifier diagnosed cytomegalovirus status with high specificity and sensitivity. In vitro checks showed that a few CMV-associated chains really do target CMV antigens.

Using immunoSEQ multiplex PCR, the repertoire was profiled, and TCRdb retains in-frame clones only, with some absent. The data contain 250,000 to 350,000 clones, around nine tenths of them singletons. The CDR3 is 16 residues long. V lost 6 bases, J lost 2 bases, and 13 bases stayed unmatched. Germline-derived CDR1 and CDR2 are MNHEY and SMNVEV (reference sequence). Among the 120 subjects of the validation cohort, separate from the 666-subject first cohort, were the donors. This sequence originates from a woman aged 18-29 years in good health and CMV-seronegative. Sequences were obtained from PBMCs. The chain uses TRBV27 and TRBJ2-7; 7 nucleotides align to TRBD1. The CDR3 bases are TGTGCCAGCAGCCCGGGACAGATAGCCTCCACCTACGAGCAGTACTTC. This translates into CASSPGQIASTYEQYF.